This T cell receptor beta chain stems from a study of blood T cell repertoires in COVID-19. As for the study in general: Spain, Italy and the United States supplied samples that represented acute and convalescent COVID-19. Sources were T cells, B-cell-depleted T cells, or PBMCs; the material itself was cDNA or gDNA.

Original methodology: Counts of nucleated cells, estimated from reference gene primer amplification, were obtained. TCRdb keeps only in-frame clones here, not all; method: immunoSEQ multiplex PCR. The V and J calls and clone size were taken over from that table, and D and trimming were inferred from the DNA. The repertoire has 250,000 or so clones, around 86% of them found once; the top ten carry under 3.5%. There are 13 residues in the CDR3. Trimming removed 7 bases from V and 0 bases from J, with 9 bases in between. Germline lookup yields CDR1 LNHDA and CDR2 SQIVND (reference sequence). The sequencing input was peripheral blood. This TCR came from a woman in her 30s with active or convalescent COVID-19. The chain uses TRBV19 and TRBJ1-2; D call uncertain. The CDR3, as DNA: TGTGCCAGTACCAGTAACCCTAACTATGGCTACACCTTC. Its translation: CASTSNPNYGYTF.